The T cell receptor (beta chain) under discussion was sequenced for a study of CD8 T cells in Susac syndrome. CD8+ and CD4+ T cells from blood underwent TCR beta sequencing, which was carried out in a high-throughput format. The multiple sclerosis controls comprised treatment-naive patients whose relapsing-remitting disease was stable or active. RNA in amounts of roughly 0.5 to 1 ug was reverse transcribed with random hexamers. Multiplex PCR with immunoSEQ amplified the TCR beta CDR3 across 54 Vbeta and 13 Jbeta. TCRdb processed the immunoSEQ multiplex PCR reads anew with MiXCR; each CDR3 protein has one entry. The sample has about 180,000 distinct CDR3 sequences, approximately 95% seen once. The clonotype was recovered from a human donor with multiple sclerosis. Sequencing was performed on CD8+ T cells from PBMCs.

The CDR3 is CASSEVGRTEAFF. CDR3 coding DNA: TGTGCCAGCAGTGAAGTGGGACGCACTGAAGCTTTCTTT. The rearrangement joins TRBV6-1 to TRBJ1-1; D is possibly TRBD1 (5 bases). With 1 base removed from V and 4 bases from J, the gap between germline ends came to 7 bases. The CDR3 is 13 amino acids. Per germline, CDR1 MNHNS and CDR2 SASEGT.